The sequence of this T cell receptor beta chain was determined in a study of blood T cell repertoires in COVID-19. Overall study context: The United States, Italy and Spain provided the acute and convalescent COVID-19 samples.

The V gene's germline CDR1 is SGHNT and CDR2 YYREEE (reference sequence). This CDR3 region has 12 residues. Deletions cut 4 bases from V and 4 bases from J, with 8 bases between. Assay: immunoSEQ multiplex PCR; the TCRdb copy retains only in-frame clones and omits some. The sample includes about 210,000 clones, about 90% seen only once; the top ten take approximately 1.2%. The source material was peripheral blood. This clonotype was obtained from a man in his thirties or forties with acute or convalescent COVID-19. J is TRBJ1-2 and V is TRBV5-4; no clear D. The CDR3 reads CASSVDGYGYTF. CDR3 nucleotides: TGTGCCAGCAGCGTGGACGGCTATGGCTACACCTTC. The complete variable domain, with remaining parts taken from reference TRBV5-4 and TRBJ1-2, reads ETGVTQSPTHLIKTRGQQVTLRCSSQSGHNTVSWYQQALGQGPQFIFQYYREEENGRGNFPPRFSGLQFPNYSSELNVNALELDDSALYLCASSVDGYGYTFGSGTRLTVV.